This TCR beta chain was sequenced during a study of beta chain features in type 1 diabetes (dated by TCRdb to the late 2010s). With respect to the entire study: Mean age, gender distribution, total cell number and subset yield were not different between patients and healthy donors. A total of roughly 100,000,000 sorted cells were examined across all samples, and the number of cells per subset was strongly correlated with RNA yield. Whereas all 30 or so donors provided naive and central memory subsets, regulatory and stem cell-like memory subsets were isolated from just 8 patients and roughly 8 healthy donors. The study compared TCRB repertoires of sorted circulating CD4+ T cell subsets between recently diagnosed type 1 diabetes patients and matched healthy donors.

The germline V gene encodes CDR1 SGDLS and CDR2 YYNGEE. The CDR3 holds 15 amino acids from the cysteine to the phenylalanine. Of the read, only the CDR3 DNA is kept; its 45 bases are in frame from base 1. The junction shows trimming of 0 bases on V and 3 bases on J, plus 13 bases between the germline ends. Of note for this clone: Its antigen is still unknown. No base quality values were provided; no much bigger clone lies one nucleotide off.

Each donor gave one peripheral blood draw, approximately 0.11 L on average, collected into heparinised tubes. Naive, central memory, regulatory and stem cell-like memory CD4+ T cells were sorted on a BD FACSAria II using a panel including CD45RO, CCR7, CD25, CD127, CD95 and CD27. All sorted populations exceeded 95% purity. Right away, PBMCs were isolated by Lymphoprep density gradient centrifugation and were stained directly, with no culture step. So that batch effects would be minimized, each experiment stained and sorted samples in pairs, pairing one healthy donor with one patient. Broad study findings and their caveats: PCR may preferentially amplify shorter templates, but because patient and control samples were amplified and corrected together, any resulting skew would affect both groups equally. Because cDNA was sequenced instead of genomic DNA, activated cells with high expression could be over-represented, although the groups did not differ in activation or CD3 levels. Naive, central memory and regulatory TCRB repertoires appeared more similar among patients than among healthy donors. A moderate but significant shortening of TCRB CDR3 length was observed in type 1 diabetes patients in all four CD4+ subsets. Only small numbers of individuals were included in the HLA sub-analyses, which left unresolved whether HLA type had any influence on TCRB rearrangement. Patients with type 1 diabetes made fewer insertions and deleted more nucleotides at VDJ recombination sites, implying thymic rearrangement abnormalities.

The entire amount of isolated RNA was reverse transcribed using the High Capacity cDNA Reverse Transcription Kit, so the sequenced TCRB transcripts were expressed ones. Naive, central memory and regulatory T cell samples underwent deep immunoSEQ sequencing, averaging about 3.5 million total reads per sample. After sorted cells were lysed in RLT buffer, RNA was extracted with DNase-treated RNeasy Micro or Mini kits, with the choice depending on cell number. Each cell subset was processed on its own to prevent cross-contamination, while patient and healthy donor samples were processed together. TCRB sequences were amplified from cDNA with the immunoSEQ multiplex PCR, producing 87-bp fragments spanning the CDR3 region. Amplicons were sequenced on the Illumina HiSeq platform. The authors' pipeline ran thus. Synthetic template baselines were used to correct PCR bias computationally, reads within Hamming distance 2 were collapsed, and singletons that could not be merged were discarded. By aligning reads against IMGT, V, D and J genes, CDR3 length, and insertions or deletions at six rearrangement sites were assigned. Within each subset, clonotype counts were normalized to sorted cell number, after which true diversity and Gini coefficients were computed with the tcR R package. Repertoire sharing was quantified using the overlap coefficient calculated on TCRB nucleotide sequences. Out-of-frame TCRB sequences from naive cells were analyzed as a proxy for the pre-selection repertoire. Entries here come from immuneACCESS through TCRdb and include only in-frame sequences with V and J called. Some clones fail to appear in such tables; in the studies checked, an unresolved V gene covers under half of the shortfall, and the cause of the remainder is unknown. V and J calls and clone size are given by that table; D and trimming were obtained from the DNA. In all, the sample holds approximately 200,000 clones, and over 7.5% of those were seen once. The ten largest clones capture 0.03% to 0.04% of the sample.

The sample taken for sequencing was naive CD4+ T cells from blood. The label giving this sample's cell subset or site can be read as: true naive CD4+ T cells. The V gene is TRBV9 and the J gene is TRBJ2-7; matching of 6 bases hints at TRBD2 as the D gene. This sequence was found in a woman between 18 and 30 years old in good health. The DNA is TGTGCCAGCAGCGTAGGTGGGGAGGAACTCTACGAGCAGTACTTC. Its coded protein is CASSVGGEELYEQYF.